The 8 T cell receptor beta chains given below trace back to one sample, sequenced in a study of prognosis after radiotherapy for stage I lung cancer. Genomic DNA was the source, and TCR beta CDR3 was amplified from it by two-round multiplex PCR. Primers targeting each individual TRBV and TRBJ gene were applied in first-round PCR. TCRdb passed the multiplex PCR reads through MiXCR, listing each CDR3 protein once. Of some 23,000 distinct CDR3 sequences listed, approximately 40% were seen once; the top ten hold around a fifth. The sample in question was PBMCs, obtained before or after stereotactic body radiation therapy (not recorded which). These receptors came from a donor aged 50 or older with non-small cell lung cancer.

This clonotype was recorded many times. The V and J genes are TRBV28 and TRBJ1-5; no clear D. CDR1 and CDR2 (germline): MDHEN, SYDVKM. V lost 6 bases and J lost 3, with 12 bases in between. The CDR3 has 14 amino acids. The CDR3 protein is CASRVDGYNQPQHF. As DNA, the CDR3 is TGTGCCAGCAGAGTCGACGGATACAATCAGCCCCAGCATTTT.

This clonotype was seen at least ten times. This rearrangement joins TRBV5-5 to TRBJ2-7, with 9 bases identical to TRBD1. CDR3 length equals 15 residues. Per the germline V gene, CDR1 is SGHKS and CDR2 is YYEKEE (reference sequence). V was pared by 4 bases and J by 3 bases, with 8 bases of the junction left unmatched. The CDR3 sequence is CASSGFGTGFYEQYF. CDR3 in DNA: TGTGCCAGCAGCGGGTTCGGGACAGGGTTCTACGAGCAGTACTTC.

Comments on this clonotype: Germline is not matched at one junction end, which may reflect a read error. The rearrangement uses TRBV5-1 and TRBJ2-3; perhaps TRBD2 as D (6 bases). The CDR3 has 16 amino acids. Per the germline V gene, CDR1 is SGHRS and CDR2 is YFSETQ. For the CDR3, the DNA is TGCGCCAGCAGCTTGGTCGTGGGGAGGTCCCCAGATACACAGTATTTT. It encodes CASSLVVGRSPDTQYF.

The sample holds many counts of this clonotype. The V and J genes are TRBV24-1 and TRBJ2-1; tentatively, D is TRBD1 (5 bases). The CDR3 is 14 residues long. V was cut by 1 base and J by 4 bases, with 7 bases left in between. Germline V CDR1 and CDR2: KGHDR, SFDVKD. In DNA, the CDR3 is TGTGCCACCAGTGATTTCCAGGGATACAATGAGCAGTTCTTC. It specifies CATSDFQGYNEQFF.

The table lists this clonotype with a few counts. A far larger clone is one base from this, pointing to a likely read error. The rearrangement uses TRBV6-2 or TRBV6-3 and TRBJ2-7; no firm D call. The CDR3 is 13 amino acids. From germline, CDR1 is MNHEY and CDR2 SVGEGT. V lost 2 bases and J lost 6, with 11 bases in between. The CDR3 nucleotides read TGTGCCAGCAGTTACGGGGTATCGGGCGAGCAGTACTTC. Translated: CASSYGVSGEQYF.

This clonotype was seen many times. The chain has TRBV5-8 and TRBJ2-5, with 7 bases fitting TRBD2. Germline CDR1 reads SGHTS; CDR2 reads YDEGEE. V shed 4 bases and J 0 bases; nucleotides not matched to a gene: 3. The CDR3 is 14 residues long. The CDR3 spells CASSREGNQETQYF. The DNA for the CDR3 is TGTGCCAGCAGCAGGGAGGGGAACCAAGAGACCCAGTACTTC. The full variable domain, completed using reference TRBV5-8 and TRBJ2-5, is EAGVTQSPTHLIKTRGQQATLRCSPISGHTSVYWYQQALGLGLQFLLWYDEGEERNRGNFPPRFSGRQFPNYSSELNVNALELEDSALYLCASSREGNQETQYFGPGTRLLVL.

This clonotype rates as medium-sized. CDR3 nucleotide sequence: TGTGCCAGCAGCTTAGGCAGCGGAATGGCCGGGGAGCTGTTTTTT. Its protein product is CASSLGSGMAGELFF. This sequence joins TRBV7-3 and TRBJ2-2, with a weak D call TRBD2 (5 bases). V was shortened by 2 bases and J by 6 bases, with 13 bases between the two germline ends. This CDR3 is built from 15 residues. Germline CDR1 is SGHTA and CDR2 is FQGTGA.

The chain couples TRBV18 to TRBJ1-4; TRBD1 matches 7 bases. The CDR3 consists of 15 residues. With V trimmed by 3 bases and J by 2 bases, 3 bases remained unmatched. Germline CDR1 KGHSH, CDR2 LQKENI. CDR3 nucleotide sequence: TGTGCCAGCTCACCTAGGGACAGTACTAATGAAAAACTGTTTTTT. Its protein is CASSPRDSTNEKLFF.